A selection of T cell receptor beta chains follows, all from one sample in a study of CD8 T cells in Susac syndrome. MiXCR, applied by TCRdb to the immunoSEQ multiplex PCR reads, yields one record per CDR3 protein. The table shows around 170,000 distinct CDR3 sequences, with approximately 95% occurring only once. The sequenced sample was CD8+ T cells from PBMCs. The receptors were gathered from a human donor with Susac syndrome. CDR3s include the opening cysteine and the closing phenylalanine or tryptophan. D genes are given only for firm matches.

>.|TRBJ2-7|TRBV5-1
TGCGCCAGCAGCGTAGGACTGAACTACGAGCAGTACTTC
CASSVGLNYEQYF
>.|TRBJ2-5|TRBV7-9
TGTGCCAGCAGCGAACTACAGGGATTCCAAGAGACCCAGTACTTC
CASSELQGFQETQYF
>.|TRBJ2-7|TRBV13
TGTGCCAGCAGCTTGTGGGACGAGCAGTACTTC
CASSLWDEQYF
>.|TRBJ1-2|TRBV9
TGTGCCAGCAGCGGGGAGAGGTCCCGGACTAACTATGGCTACACCTTC
CASSGERSRTNYGYTF
>.|TRBJ2-7|TRBV11-2
TGTGCCAGCAGCTTAGGCGGGGATAAGCTCTACGAGCAGTACTTC
CASSLGGDKLYEQYF
>TRBD1|TRBJ2-7|TRBV29-1
TGCAGCGTTGAGGGACAGGGTCCATACGAGCAGTACTTC
CSVEGQGPYEQYF
>.|TRBJ2-2|TRBV24-1
TGTGCCACCAGTGAATTAAGTACCGGGGAGCTGTTTTTT
CATSELSTGELFF
>.|TRBJ2-5|TRBV7-9
TGTGCCAGCAGCTTAGCGCGAAAGGATCAAGAGACCCAGTACTTC
CASSLARKDQETQYF
>TRBD2|TRBJ2-1|TRBV7-2
TGTGCCAGCAGCTCCGCAGCGGGAGATGAGCAGTTCTTC
CASSSAAGDEQFF
>TRBD2|TRBJ2-3|TRBV2
TGTGCCAGCAGTGACAGCGGGAGAAGCACAGATACGCAGTATTTT
CASSDSGRSTDTQYF
>TRBD2|TRBJ2-3|TRBV20-1
TGCAGTTCGAGGGTAGGCGGGGGGGACACAGATACGCAGTATTTT
CSSRVGGGDTDTQYF
>TRBD1|TRBJ2-7|TRBV19
TGTGCCAGTAGTTCCAATACAGGGGGCCTATACGAAGAGCAGTACTTC
CASSSNTGGLYEEQYF
>.|TRBJ1-2|TRBV7-9
TGTGCCAGCAGCTTATCCTCCGGGGGGATCTATGGCTACACCTTC
CASSLSSGGIYGYTF
>.|TRBJ2-3|TRBV19
TGTGCCAGTAGTATTGGTCGGGGGCCTGGCCCGGGCGATACGCAGTATTTT
CASSIGRGPGPGDTQYF
>.|TRBJ1-6|TRBV2
TGTGCCAGCAGTGAAGGGTATTCACGATCACCCCTCCACTTT
CASSEGYSRSPLHF